The 15 T cell receptor beta chains given below trace back to one sample, sequenced in a study of blood T cell repertoires in COVID-19. Produced via immunoSEQ multiplex PCR; TCRdb's table is partial and in-frame only. The profile shows under 200,000 clones, 83% of them singletons. The specimen was peripheral blood. The source of these receptors is a human donor in a cohort sampled during active COVID-19.

This clone appeared a few times. The chain uses TRBV3-1 (or the pseudogene TRBV3-2) and TRBJ2-7; D is unclear. The germline gives CDR1 LGHDT, CDR2 YNNKEL (reference sequence). This CDR3 has 12 amino acids. V was shortened by 6 bases and J by 0 bases, with 6 bases between the two germline ends. CDR3 in amino acids: CASSDSSYEQYF. The DNA for the CDR3 is TGTGCCAGCAGTGATAGCTCCTACGAGCAGTACTTC.

This rearrangement joins TRBV7-3 to TRBJ1-1; TRBD1 is a possible D gene (5 bases). The CDR3 is 18 amino acids. V lost 4 bases to trimming and J lost 4 bases, with 25 bases between them. The germline V gene has CDR1 SGHTA and CDR2 FQGTGA. This CDR3 is CASSSSGREGRDGTEAFF. CDR3 bases: TGTGCCAGCAGCTCGTCCGGGAGAGAGGGGAGGGACGGCACTGAAGCTTTCTTT.

In its sample, this clone was seen once. Sequence at one end of the junction differs from germline and may be a read error. The J gene is TRBJ2-7, the V gene TRBV10-3; D perhaps matches TRBD1 (6 bases). Per germline, CDR1 ENHRY and CDR2 SYGVKD. The CDR3 extends over 14 amino acids. In DNA form, the CDR3 reads TGTGCCATCAGCGAGTTAGGACAGTTCTACGAGCAGTACTTC. Translation gives CAISELGQFYEQYF.

The chain employs TRBV18 and TRBJ1-1; 8 bases are a match to TRBD1. V shed 2 bases and J 3 bases; nucleotides not matched to a gene: 5. In germline, CDR1 is KGHSH, CDR2 LQKENI. This CDR3 comprises 15 residues. The CDR3 region is CASSPGQGGDTEAFF. In DNA, the CDR3 is TGTGCCAGCTCACCAGGACAGGGAGGGGACACTGAAGCTTTCTTT.

V is TRBV19 and J is TRBJ2-7, with 7 positions matching TRBD1. The CDR3 has 13 amino acids. Germline CDR1 and CDR2: LNHDA and SQIVND (reference sequence). V shed 5 bases, J shed 2 bases, and the junction held 3 bases outside the gene matches. CDR3 amino acids: CASSPQGAYEQYF. In DNA, the CDR3 is TGTGCCAGTAGTCCCCAGGGGGCCTACGAGCAGTACTTC.

This clone was found a few times. The V call is TRBV7-8, the J call TRBJ1-1; perhaps TRBD1 as D (6 bases). The germline gives CDR1 SGHVS, CDR2 FQNEAQ. The CDR3 has 15 residues. V shed 5 bases and J shed 1 base, with 14 bases lying between them. In DNA, the CDR3 is TGTGCCAGCAGCACTATACAGGGTGGGAACACTGAAGCTTTCTTT. As protein: CASSTIQGGNTEAFF.

This chain links TRBV3-1 (or the pseudogene TRBV3-2) with TRBJ2-1, with D possibly being TRBD2 (5 bases). Germline V gene sequence: CDR1 LGHDT, CDR2 YNNKEL (reference sequence). The CDR3 length is 12 residues. V lost 6 bases to trimming and J lost 7 bases, with 10 bases between them. The chain's CDR3 is CASRRVLNEQFF. The CDR3 region has the DNA TGTGCCAGCAGGAGGGTTTTGAATGAGCAGTTCTTC.

In its sample, this clone was seen a few times. CDR3 sequence (DNA): TGTGCCAGCACTTTCCAGGGTGGCAATCAGCCCCAGCATTTT. This gives the protein CASTFQGGNQPQHF. V usage is TRBV6-6 and J usage is TRBJ1-5, with D perhaps TRBD1 (5 bases). V was cut by 7 bases and J by 2 bases, with 12 bases left in between. The germline V gene has CDR1 MNHNY and CDR2 SVGAGI (reference sequence). The CDR3 is made up of 14 amino acids.

The chain recombines TRBV5-1 with TRBJ2-2; 7 bases agree with TRBD1. The CDR3 has 15 residues. CDR1 SGHRS and CDR2 YFSETQ come from the germline V gene. Germline trimming cut 7 bases from V and 5 bases from J; bases unmatched to any gene: 11. The CDR3 spells CASVLEQGITGELFF. The CDR3 DNA is TGCGCCAGCGTCCTGGAACAGGGGATTACCGGGGAGCTGTTTTTT. Based on the CDR3 plus reference TRBV5-1 and TRBJ2-2, the full variable domain is KAGVTQTPRYLIKTRGQQVTLSCSPISGHRSVSWYQQTPGQGLQFLFEYFSETQRNKGNFPGRFSGRQFSNSRSEMNVSTLELGDSALYLCASVLEQGITGELFFGEGSRLTVL.

The J gene is TRBJ2-3, the V gene TRBV5-4; no firm D call. The V and J ends lost 1 base and 6 bases respectively, with 3 bases between them. The CDR3 consists of 11 residues. CDR1 SGHNT and CDR2 YYREEE come from the germline V gene (reference sequence). Here the CDR3 reads CASSLSDTQYF. CDR3 bases: TGTGCCAGCAGCTTGTCGGATACGCAGTATTTT.

The J gene is TRBJ2-7, the V gene TRBV5-4; 11 bases line up with TRBD2. V shed 6 bases and J 0 bases; nucleotides not matched to a gene: 17. This CDR3 has 19 residues. Germline V gene lookup returns CDR1 SGHNT and CDR2 YYREEE (reference sequence). CDR3 sequence: CASTSLRTSGYGASYEQYF. The CDR3 DNA reads as TGTGCCAGCACCTCGCTAAGGACTAGCGGGTATGGGGCCTCCTACGAGCAGTACTTC.

The V and J genes are TRBV7-9 and TRBJ2-5; D is unclear. V gave up 0 bases and J gave up 2 bases, with 7 bases separating them. CDR1 and CDR2 (germline): SEHNR, FQNEAQ (reference sequence). The CDR3 contains 14 residues. CDR3 nucleotides: TGTGCCAGCAGCTTAGCGGTTACTCAAGAGACCCAGTACTTC. It encodes CASSLAVTQETQYF.

This clone has only a few counts. The V and J genes are TRBV27 and TRBJ2-7, with a weak D call TRBD1 (5 bases). CDR1 MNHEY and CDR2 SMNVEV come from the germline V gene (reference sequence). V lost 0 bases and J lost 3, with 12 bases in between. The CDR3 totals 15 residues. CDR3 coding DNA: TGTGCCAGCAGTTTATCATCAGGGTCAGTCTACGAGCAGTACTTC. Translation gives CASSLSSGSVYEQYF.

This clone was counted between two and nine times. This chain links TRBV2 with TRBJ2-2, with D possibly TRBD2 on 5 matching bases. The ends were cut back, 7 bases at V and 4 bases at J, with 16 bases in the middle. The CDR3 consists of 15 residues. Germline V gene sequence: CDR1 SNHLY, CDR2 FYNNEI. This chain's CDR3 is CASTEGGRGTGELFF. The CDR3 DNA reads as TGTGCCAGCACCGAAGGCGGGCGCGGCACCGGGGAGCTGTTTTTT.

The chain links TRBV28 to TRBJ1-1; 7 bases are shared with TRBD1. V trimming: 1 base; J trimming: 3 bases; junction bases outside the gene matches: 2. From germline, CDR1 is MDHEN and CDR2 SYDVKM. This CDR3 is built from 14 residues. CDR3 amino acids: CASSLSTGDTEAFF. CDR3 DNA: TGTGCCAGCAGTTTATCTACAGGGGACACTGAAGCTTTCTTT.